Listed below are T cell receptor beta chains from one sample, sequenced in a study of T cell responses to AZD1222 COVID-19 vaccine. The method was immunoSEQ multiplex PCR; TCRdb's version includes in-frame clones alone and lacks a portion of them. The sample lists about 59,000 clones, roughly 84% occurring once. The input for sequencing was peripheral blood, taken on day 0 of AZD1222 vaccination. The receptors were gathered from an adult in good health. The CDR3 runs from the conserved cysteine through the conserved F or W. Each record gives: D gene, J gene, V gene, CDR3 length, clone size, CDR3 DNA, CDR3 protein. The D gene is left open where the match is weak. Only some rows state a clone size, as once, few, many or a class for expanded clones.

d_call: NA; j_call: TRBJ1-4; v_call: TRBV4-3; cdr3_length: 18; clone_size: once; cdr3_nt: TGCGCCAGCAGCCAAGAACACCCCGACACCTCGGGCGGTGAAAAACTGTTTTTT; cdr3_aa: CASSQEHPDTSGGEKLFF
d_call: TRBD1; j_call: TRBJ2-7; v_call: TRBV4-2; cdr3_length: 18; clone_size: few; cdr3_nt: TGTGCCACCACCCACGACGACTGGGGGACAGGCAAACCTTACGAGCAGTACTTC; cdr3_aa: CATTHDDWGTGKPYEQYF
d_call: NA; j_call: TRBJ2-6; v_call: TRBV15; cdr3_length: 16; clone_size: NA; cdr3_nt: TGTGCCACCACGTTTTTCCCTCTCTCTGGGGCCAACGTCCTGACTTTC; cdr3_aa: CATTFFPLSGANVLTF
d_call: NA; j_call: TRBJ1-5; v_call: TRBV18; cdr3_length: 16; clone_size: NA; cdr3_nt: TGTGCCAGCTCACCAAACGGGCAGGGGAGCAATCAGCCCCAGCATTTT; cdr3_aa: CASSPNGQGSNQPQHF
d_call: NA; j_call: TRBJ1-1; v_call: TRBV5-6; cdr3_length: 16; clone_size: NA; cdr3_nt: TGTGCCAGCAGCTTGGGGGGCCCAATAGGGAACACTGAAGCTTTCTTT; cdr3_aa: CASSLGGPIGNTEAFF
d_call: TRBD2; j_call: TRBJ2-5; v_call: TRBV11-2; cdr3_length: 15; clone_size: NA; cdr3_nt: TGTGCCAGCAGCTTAGATGGGGGGGTTGGAGAGACCCAGTACTTC; cdr3_aa: CASSLDGGVGETQYF
d_call: NA; j_call: TRBJ2-1; v_call: TRBV27; cdr3_length: 13; clone_size: NA; cdr3_nt: TGTGCCAGCTCTTCGAGGGCCCTCAATGAGCAGTTCTTC; cdr3_aa: CASSSRALNEQFF
d_call: TRBD1; j_call: TRBJ1-1; v_call: TRBV28; cdr3_length: 14; clone_size: NA; cdr3_nt: TGTGCCAGCAGTAGGACAGGGGTGAACACTGAAGCTTTCTTT; cdr3_aa: CASSRTGVNTEAFF
d_call: TRBD1; j_call: TRBJ1-2; v_call: TRBV24-1; cdr3_length: 14; clone_size: NA; cdr3_nt: TGTGCCACCAGTGATCAGGGGACAGGGGATGGCTACACCTTC; cdr3_aa: CATSDQGTGDGYTF
d_call: NA; j_call: TRBJ2-7; v_call: TRBV7-6; cdr3_length: 15; clone_size: NA; cdr3_nt: TGTGCCAGCAGCTTAGCCGGCGGGGCGGACTACGAGCAGTACTTC; cdr3_aa: CASSLAGGADYEQYF
d_call: NA; j_call: TRBJ2-1; v_call: TRBV11-3; cdr3_length: 13; clone_size: NA; cdr3_nt: TGTGCCAGCAGCTTATCAGGGGCCAATGAGCAGTTCTTC; cdr3_aa: CASSLSGANEQFF
d_call: NA; j_call: TRBJ1-2; v_call: TRBV19; cdr3_length: 15; clone_size: NA; cdr3_nt: TGTGCCAGTAGTATTGCGGAGTCAGAGCTCTATGGCTACACCTTC; cdr3_aa: CASSIAESELYGYTF
d_call: TRBD1; j_call: TRBJ1-5; v_call: TRBV6-5; cdr3_length: 13; clone_size: NA; cdr3_nt: TGTGCCAGCGGGACAGCCGTTAATCAGCCCCAGCATTTT; cdr3_aa: CASGTAVNQPQHF
d_call: NA; j_call: TRBJ2-4; v_call: TRBV15; cdr3_length: 16; clone_size: NA; cdr3_nt: TGTGCCACCAGCAGAGAAGACTTGCGAGCCAAAAACATTCAGTACTTC; cdr3_aa: CATSREDLRAKNIQYF
d_call: NA; j_call: TRBJ1-5; v_call: TRBV11-2; cdr3_length: 12; clone_size: NA; cdr3_nt: TGTGCCAGCAGCACCAAAGGTCAGCCCCAGCATTTT; cdr3_aa: CASSTKGQPQHF
d_call: NA; j_call: TRBJ2-1; v_call: TRBV19; cdr3_length: 13; clone_size: NA; cdr3_nt: TGTGCCAGTAGTATTCTCGGATTCAATGAGCAGTTCTTC; cdr3_aa: CASSILGFNEQFF
d_call: NA; j_call: TRBJ2-7; v_call: TRBV11-3; cdr3_length: 13; clone_size: NA; cdr3_nt: TGTGCCAGCAGCATAGGGTACTCCTACGAGCAGTACTTC; cdr3_aa: CASSIGYSYEQYF
d_call: NA; j_call: TRBJ2-5; v_call: TRBV3-1/TRBV3-2; cdr3_length: 10; clone_size: few; cdr3_nt: TGTGCCCGGGACCAGGAGACCCAGTACTTC; cdr3_aa: CARDQETQYF
d_call: NA; j_call: TRBJ2-3; v_call: TRBV6-5; cdr3_length: 12; clone_size: few; cdr3_nt: TGTGCCAGCAGTCCTTTCAGAGATACGCAGTATTTT; cdr3_aa: CASSPFRDTQYF
d_call: NA; j_call: TRBJ1-1; v_call: TRBV30; cdr3_length: 12; clone_size: NA; cdr3_nt: TGTGCCTGGAGTGTAGGCCCCTTTGAAGCTTTCTTT; cdr3_aa: CAWSVGPFEAFF
d_call: NA; j_call: TRBJ2-1; v_call: TRBV6-5; cdr3_length: 11; clone_size: few; cdr3_nt: TGTGCCAGCACCAACAACAATGAGCAGTTCTTC; cdr3_aa: CASTNNNEQFF
d_call: NA; j_call: TRBJ1-5; v_call: TRBV19; cdr3_length: 17; clone_size: few; cdr3_nt: TGTGCCAGTACCATTACCCCGGGGGGCTATAGCAATCAGCCCCAGCATTTT; cdr3_aa: CASTITPGGYSNQPQHF
d_call: TRBD1; j_call: TRBJ2-6; v_call: TRBV5-5; cdr3_length: 17; clone_size: once; cdr3_nt: TGTGCCAGCAGCCTAAACAGGGGGGATCCTGGGGCCAACGTCCTGACTTTC; cdr3_aa: CASSLNRGDPGANVLTF
d_call: TRBD1; j_call: TRBJ1-6; v_call: TRBV18; cdr3_length: 13; clone_size: once; cdr3_nt: TGTGCCAGCTCCGGACAGGGGAATTCACCCCTCCACTTT; cdr3_aa: CASSGQGNSPLHF
d_call: TRBD2; j_call: TRBJ2-3; v_call: TRBV19; cdr3_length: 16; clone_size: NA; cdr3_nt: TGTGCCAGTAGTCCGCGGACTAGCGGGAAATTAGATACGCAGTATTTT; cdr3_aa: CASSPRTSGKLDTQYF
d_call: NA; j_call: TRBJ2-7; v_call: TRBV27; cdr3_length: 14; clone_size: once; cdr3_nt: TGTGCCAGCAGTTTGTCGGTAACCTCCTACGAGCAGTACTTC; cdr3_aa: CASSLSVTSYEQYF
d_call: NA; j_call: TRBJ1-1; v_call: TRBV5-4; cdr3_length: 15; clone_size: NA; cdr3_nt: TGTGCCAGCAGCTTGGCTGGGGGGGCCTGGACTGAAGCTTTCTTT; cdr3_aa: CASSLAGGAWTEAFF
d_call: NA; j_call: TRBJ1-1; v_call: TRBV4-3; cdr3_length: 15; clone_size: NA; cdr3_nt: TGCGCCAGCAGCCAAGAAGGGGGTGTTGGCACTGAAGCTTTCTTT; cdr3_aa: CASSQEGGVGTEAFF
d_call: NA; j_call: TRBJ1-2; v_call: TRBV7-9; cdr3_length: 13; clone_size: NA; cdr3_nt: TGTGCCAGCAGCCCCTTGGCCTTGGAAGGCTACACCTTC; cdr3_aa: CASSPLALEGYTF
d_call: NA; j_call: TRBJ1-6; v_call: TRBV5-6; cdr3_length: 13; clone_size: once; cdr3_nt: TGTGCCAGCAGCTCCTCGCCCTTTTCACCCCTCCACTTT; cdr3_aa: CASSSSPFSPLHF
d_call: NA; j_call: TRBJ1-3; v_call: TRBV2; cdr3_length: 15; clone_size: NA; cdr3_nt: TGTGCCAGCAGTGAGTCCCGAATCCCTGGAAACACCATATATTTT; cdr3_aa: CASSESRIPGNTIYF
d_call: TRBD1; j_call: TRBJ1-5; v_call: TRBV18; cdr3_length: 16; clone_size: once; cdr3_nt: TGTGCCAGCTCAAATCAGGGGGCGCAGGGGGATCAGCCCCAGCATTTT; cdr3_aa: CASSNQGAQGDQPQHF
d_call: NA; j_call: TRBJ1-2; v_call: TRBV3-1/TRBV3-2; cdr3_length: 14; clone_size: NA; cdr3_nt: TGTGCCAGCAGTGTGGGCAGTATGAACTATGGCTACACCTTC; cdr3_aa: CASSVGSMNYGYTF
d_call: NA; j_call: TRBJ1-5; v_call: TRBV27; cdr3_length: 15; clone_size: NA; cdr3_nt: TGTGCCAGCAGTCCCACCGACTGGGGTGTACAGCCCCAGCATTTT; cdr3_aa: CASSPTDWGVQPQHF
d_call: NA; j_call: TRBJ1-2; v_call: TRBV9; cdr3_length: 14; clone_size: NA; cdr3_nt: TGTGCCAGCAGCATCCAGCCCCCGTATAGTGGCTACACCTTC; cdr3_aa: CASSIQPPYSGYTF
d_call: NA; j_call: TRBJ1-1; v_call: TRBV3-1/TRBV3-2; cdr3_length: 16; clone_size: NA; cdr3_nt: TGTGCCAGCAGCCCAGTCACCGGGACCCTGAACACTGAAGCTTTCTTT; cdr3_aa: CASSPVTGTLNTEAFF
d_call: TRBD1; j_call: TRBJ1-1; v_call: TRBV5-1; cdr3_length: 16; clone_size: few; cdr3_nt: TGCGCCAGCAGCTTGGTAGGACAGGGGGCGGGCACTGAAGCTTTCTTT; cdr3_aa: CASSLVGQGAGTEAFF
d_call: TRBD1; j_call: TRBJ1-4; v_call: TRBV3-1/TRBV3-2; cdr3_length: 16; clone_size: NA; cdr3_nt: TGTGCCAGCAGCCTATCCACAGGGGACACTAATGAAAAACTGTTTTTT; cdr3_aa: CASSLSTGDTNEKLFF
d_call: NA; j_call: TRBJ2-7; v_call: TRBV5-1; cdr3_length: 13; clone_size: NA; cdr3_nt: TGCGCCAGCACCCGGGAAGGGTTTAGCGAGCAGTACTTC; cdr3_aa: CASTREGFSEQYF
d_call: TRBD2; j_call: TRBJ2-1; v_call: TRBV19; cdr3_length: 14; clone_size: NA; cdr3_nt: TGTGCCAGTAGGACGCTAGCGGGGCGGGGAGAGCAGTTCTTC; cdr3_aa: CASRTLAGRGEQFF
d_call: TRBD2; j_call: TRBJ2-1; v_call: TRBV4-2; cdr3_length: 14; clone_size: NA; cdr3_nt: TGTGCCAGCAGCGGACTAGAACCGGGGAATGAGCAGTTCTTC; cdr3_aa: CASSGLEPGNEQFF
d_call: NA; j_call: TRBJ1-1; v_call: TRBV4-2; cdr3_length: 15; clone_size: NA; cdr3_nt: TGTGCCAGCAGCCCCCCTATAGCACCGAACACTGAAGCTTTCTTT; cdr3_aa: CASSPPIAPNTEAFF
d_call: NA; j_call: TRBJ2-1; v_call: TRBV11-2; cdr3_length: 11; clone_size: NA; cdr3_nt: TGTGCCAGCAGCTACCGCGGTGAGCAGTTCTTC; cdr3_aa: CASSYRGEQFF
d_call: TRBD2; j_call: TRBJ2-5; v_call: TRBV2; cdr3_length: 13; clone_size: NA; cdr3_nt: TGTGCCAGCACCCCCCGGGGGGGGGAGACCCAGTACTTC; cdr3_aa: CASTPRGGETQYF
d_call: TRBD1; j_call: TRBJ1-1; v_call: TRBV11-2; cdr3_length: 15; clone_size: NA; cdr3_nt: TGTGCCAGCAACTCTTACAGGGGCGCGAACACTGAAGCTTTCTTT; cdr3_aa: CASNSYRGANTEAFF
d_call: NA; j_call: TRBJ2-3; v_call: TRBV11-2; cdr3_length: 15; clone_size: NA; cdr3_nt: TGTGCCAGCAGCTTCTTAGGGGGAGGCACAGATACGCAGTATTTT; cdr3_aa: CASSFLGGGTDTQYF
d_call: NA; j_call: TRBJ1-4; v_call: TRBV9; cdr3_length: 15; clone_size: NA; cdr3_nt: TGTGCCAGCAGCGTAGGGGGTAGGAGGAATGAAAAACTGTTTTTT; cdr3_aa: CASSVGGRRNEKLFF
d_call: NA; j_call: TRBJ1-5; v_call: TRBV27; cdr3_length: 18; clone_size: NA; cdr3_nt: TGTGCCAGCCAAAAAGGGCCGGGGTTGAGGGATAGCAATCAGCCCCAGCATTTT; cdr3_aa: CASQKGPGLRDSNQPQHF